Described below is a single T cell receptor beta chain sequence and its context. Its antigen is unidentified. Trimming removed 3 bases at V and 8 bases at J, with 11 bases between. Germline V gene lookup returns CDR1 SGHRS and CDR2 YFSETQ. The CDR3 spans 13 residues. Samples came from axillary lymph nodes draining the breast cancer. The sample comes from a study of breast tumors, draining lymph nodes, adjacent tissues. Study outcomes and limitations: Data only fit, rather than demonstrated, lymph node origin of most tumor T cells. Tumor repertoires ranked between lymph nodes and nontumor tissue in diversity, with V and J gene preferences. Luminal-like breast cancer showed significantly higher tumor–nontumor repertoire similarity than basal-like. Most tumor T cells seemingly derive from lymph node, then expand in tumor.

TCRdb redid the calling of the multiplex PCR reads with MiXCR, one entry per CDR3 protein. This table holds about 170,000 distinct CDR3 sequences, 30% to 40% found once. The rearrangement uses TRBV5-1 and TRBJ1-4; D gene unclear. Sequencing input: axillary lymph node tissue. This clonotype originated in a female donor with breast cancer. Some clones in this sample may be carry-over from other donors' samples. The CDR3 DNA is TGCGCCAGCAGCTGGAAGGGCGTCGAAAAACTGTTTTTT. It is translated as CASSWKGVEKLFF.